This record covers a single TCR beta chain. This entry is derived from a study of blood T cell repertoires in COVID-19. Assay used: immunoSEQ multiplex PCR; TCRdb lists only in-frame clones, some missing. The data contain 60,000 to 85,000 clones, around 90% of them singletons. Per germline, CDR1 MNHEY and CDR2 SVGAGI. The CDR3 totals 15 residues. Trimming took 7 bases from V and 2 from J; bases not matched to a gene: 8. Sequencing was performed on peripheral blood. The chain uses TRBV6-5 and TRBJ1-5; 7 bases align to TRBD1. The clonotype was recovered from a man aged 45-65 years with acute or convalescent COVID-19. The CDR3 protein is CASKQGGRGNQPQHF. For the CDR3, the DNA is TGTGCCAGCAAACAAGGGGGCAGGGGCAATCAGCCCCAGCATTTT.